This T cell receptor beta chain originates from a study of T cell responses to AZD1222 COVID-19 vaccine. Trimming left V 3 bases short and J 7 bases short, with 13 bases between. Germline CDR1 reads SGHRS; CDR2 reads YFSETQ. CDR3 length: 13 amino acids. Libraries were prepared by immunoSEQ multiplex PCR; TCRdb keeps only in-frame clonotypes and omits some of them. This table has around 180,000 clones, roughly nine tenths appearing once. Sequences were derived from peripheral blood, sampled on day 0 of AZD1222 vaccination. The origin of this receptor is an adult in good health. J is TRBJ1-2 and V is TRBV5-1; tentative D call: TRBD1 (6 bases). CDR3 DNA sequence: TGCGCCAGCAGCTATTACACAGGGCTTGGCTACACCTTC. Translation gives CASSYYTGLGYTF.